The source of this T cell receptor beta chain is a study of blood T cell repertoires in COVID-19. Looking at the study overall: Samples came from the United States, Italy and Spain, spanning acute and convalescent COVID-19.

Original handling: Reference gene primer amplification yielded estimated nucleated cell counts. TCRdb's table, derived via immunoSEQ multiplex PCR, lists solely in-frame clones and lacks some. V and J calls and clone size come straight from that table; D and trimming were deduced from the DNA. The table lists about 180,000 clones, approximately 85% of them singletons. This clone appeared once. The CDR3 length is 16 residues. Germline V CDR1 and CDR2: MNHNY, SVGAGI (reference sequence). V dropped 0 bases and J dropped 2; count of bases not matched to a gene: 4. The material sequenced was peripheral blood. The clonotype was recovered from a human donor with active or convalescent COVID-19. The donor label of this sample is uncertain. This chain joins TRBV6-6 and TRBJ2-5; 9 bases agree with TRBD1. The CDR3 loop is CASSYSGTGRQETQYF. CDR3 nucleotide sequence: TGTGCCAGCAGTTACTCCGGGACAGGGAGGCAAGAGACCCAGTACTTC.